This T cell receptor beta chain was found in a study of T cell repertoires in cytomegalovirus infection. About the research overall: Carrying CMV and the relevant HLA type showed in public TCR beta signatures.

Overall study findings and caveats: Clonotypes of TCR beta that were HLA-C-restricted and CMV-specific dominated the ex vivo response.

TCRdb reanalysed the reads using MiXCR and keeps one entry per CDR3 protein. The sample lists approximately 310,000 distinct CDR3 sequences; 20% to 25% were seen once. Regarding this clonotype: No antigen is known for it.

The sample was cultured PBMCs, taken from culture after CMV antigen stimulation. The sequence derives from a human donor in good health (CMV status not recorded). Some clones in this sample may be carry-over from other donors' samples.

The CDR3: CASSDSLGRGGYTF. For the CDR3, the DNA is TGTGCCAGCAGTGACAGCCTGGGGAGAGGCGGCTACACCTTC. This chain links TRBV6-4 with TRBJ1-2; D gene uncertain. CDR1 MRHNA and CDR2 SNTAGT come from the germline V gene. V shed 2 bases and J shed 8 bases, with 15 bases lying between them. The CDR3 is made up of 14 amino acids.